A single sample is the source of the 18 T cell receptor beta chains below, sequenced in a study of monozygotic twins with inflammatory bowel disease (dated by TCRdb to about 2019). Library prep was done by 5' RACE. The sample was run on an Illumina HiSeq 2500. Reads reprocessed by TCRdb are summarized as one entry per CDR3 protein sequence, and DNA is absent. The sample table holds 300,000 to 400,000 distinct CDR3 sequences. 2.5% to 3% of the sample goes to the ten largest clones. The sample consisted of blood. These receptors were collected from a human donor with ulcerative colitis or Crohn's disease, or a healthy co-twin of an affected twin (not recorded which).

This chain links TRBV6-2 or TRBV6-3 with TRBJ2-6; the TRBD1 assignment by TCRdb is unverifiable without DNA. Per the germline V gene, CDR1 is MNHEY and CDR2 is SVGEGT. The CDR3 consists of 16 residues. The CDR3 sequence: CASSRGGHSGANVLTF.

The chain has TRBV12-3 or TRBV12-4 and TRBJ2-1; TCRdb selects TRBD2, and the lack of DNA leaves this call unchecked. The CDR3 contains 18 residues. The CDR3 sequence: CASSPARVSGSSYNEQFF.

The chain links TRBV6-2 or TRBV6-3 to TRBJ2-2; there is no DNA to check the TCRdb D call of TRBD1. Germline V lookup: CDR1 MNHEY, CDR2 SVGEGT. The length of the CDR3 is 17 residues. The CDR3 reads CASSYASGGPNTGELFF.

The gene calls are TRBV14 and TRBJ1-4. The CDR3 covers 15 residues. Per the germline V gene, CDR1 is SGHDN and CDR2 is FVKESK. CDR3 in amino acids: CASSPSRTREEKLFF.

CDR3 sequence reads: CASTRGGGPYEQYF. This rearrangement joins TRBV7-2 to TRBJ2-7; TCRdb names TRBD1, which stays unverified in the absence of DNA. The CDR3 runs 14 residues. Germline CDR1 is SGHTA and CDR2 is FQGNSA. The complete variable domain, with remaining parts taken from reference TRBV7-2 and TRBJ2-7, reads GAGVSQSPSNKVTEKGKDVELRCDPISGHTALYWYRQSLGQGLEFLIYFQGNSAPDKSGLPSDRFSAERTGGSVSTLTIQRTQQEDSAVYLCASTRGGGPYEQYFGPGTRLTVT.

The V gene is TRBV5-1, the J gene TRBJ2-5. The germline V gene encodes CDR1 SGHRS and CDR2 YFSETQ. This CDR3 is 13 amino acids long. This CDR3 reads CASSLPDLETQYF.

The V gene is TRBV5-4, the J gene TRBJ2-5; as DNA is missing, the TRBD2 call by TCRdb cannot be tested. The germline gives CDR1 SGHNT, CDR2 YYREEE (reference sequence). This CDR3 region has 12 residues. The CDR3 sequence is CASSDYRETQYF.

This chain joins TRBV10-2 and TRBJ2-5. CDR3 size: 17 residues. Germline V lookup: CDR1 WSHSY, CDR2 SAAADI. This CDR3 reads CASSERGLGSYQETQYF.

The CDR3 region is CASLDQYSLETQYF. The V and J genes are TRBV6-2 or TRBV6-3 and TRBJ2-5. This CDR3 contains 14 residues. Germline loops: CDR1 MNHEY, CDR2 SVGEGT.

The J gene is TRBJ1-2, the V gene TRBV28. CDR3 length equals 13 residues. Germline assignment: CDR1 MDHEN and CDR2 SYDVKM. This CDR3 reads CASSPGVGYGYTF.

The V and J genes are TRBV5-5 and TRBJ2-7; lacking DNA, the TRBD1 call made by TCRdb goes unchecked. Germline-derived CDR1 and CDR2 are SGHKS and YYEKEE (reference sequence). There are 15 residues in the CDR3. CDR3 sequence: CASTDPGTGLYEQYF.

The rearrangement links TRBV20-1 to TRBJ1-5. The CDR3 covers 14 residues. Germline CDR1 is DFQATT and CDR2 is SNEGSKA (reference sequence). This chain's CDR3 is CSAGDGVGNQPQHF.

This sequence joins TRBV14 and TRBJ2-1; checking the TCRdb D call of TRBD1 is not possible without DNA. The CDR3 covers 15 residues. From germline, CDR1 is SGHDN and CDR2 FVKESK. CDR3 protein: CASSEPGQGFYEQFF. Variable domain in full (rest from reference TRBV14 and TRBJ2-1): EAGVTQFPSHSVIEKGQTVTLRCDPISGHDNLYWYRRVMGKEIKFLLHFVKESKQDESGMPNNRFLAERTGGTYSTLKVQPAELEDSGVYFCASSEPGQGFYEQFFGPGTRLTVL.

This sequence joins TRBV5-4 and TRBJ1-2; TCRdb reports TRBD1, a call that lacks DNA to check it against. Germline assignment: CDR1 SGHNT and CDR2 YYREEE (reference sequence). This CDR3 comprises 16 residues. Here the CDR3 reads CASSLGTGGAIYGYTF. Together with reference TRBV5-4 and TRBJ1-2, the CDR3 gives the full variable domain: ETGVTQSPTHLIKTRGQQVTLRCSSQSGHNTVSWYQQALGQGPQFIFQYYREEENGRGNFPPRFSGLQFPNYSSELNVNALELDDSALYLCASSLGTGGAIYGYTFGSGTRLTVV.

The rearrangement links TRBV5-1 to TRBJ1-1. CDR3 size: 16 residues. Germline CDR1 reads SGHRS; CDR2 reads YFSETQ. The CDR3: CASSLAGVRSGTEAFF.

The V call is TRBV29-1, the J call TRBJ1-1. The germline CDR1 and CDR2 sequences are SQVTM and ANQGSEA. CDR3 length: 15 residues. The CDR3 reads CSVESKLRKNTEAFF.

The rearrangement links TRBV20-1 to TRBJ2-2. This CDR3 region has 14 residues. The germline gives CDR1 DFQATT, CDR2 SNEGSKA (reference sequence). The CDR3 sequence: CSARDLGRPGELFF.

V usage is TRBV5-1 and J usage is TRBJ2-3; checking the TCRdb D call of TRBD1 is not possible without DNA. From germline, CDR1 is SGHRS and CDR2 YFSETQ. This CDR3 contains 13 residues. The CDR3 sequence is CASSPGGTDTQYF.